Below, 9 T cell receptor beta chains from the same sample are listed, as sequenced in a study of T cells in Graves' hyperthyroidism and ophthalmopathy. It was RNA transcripts that yielded the amplified TCR beta CDR3 regions. During a first-round RT-PCR of the TCR CDR3, the HTBI primer set was used. TCRdb re-derived calls from the multiplex PCR reads in MiXCR, one entry per CDR3 protein. This sample yields 550,000 to 650,000 distinct CDR3 sequences, of which over 11% are seen a single time; 5% to 7% belongs to the top ten. Specimen: blood. These receptors all stem from a woman in her thirties with Graves' hyperthyroidism that later progressed to Graves' ophthalmopathy.

This clonotype has ten or more counts. The chain couples TRBV3-1 to TRBJ1-1, with TRBD1 as a possible D gene (6 bases). V was trimmed by 3 bases and J by 1 base, leaving 15 bases between them. The CDR3 loop spans 16 amino acids. Germline values: CDR1 LGHDT, CDR2 YNNKEL (reference sequence). The chain's CDR3 is CASSQSLTGANTEAFF. The CDR3 DNA is TGTGCCAGCAGCCAGTCCCTGACGGGGGCGAACACTGAAGCTTTCTTT.

This clonotype was counted at least ten times. This chain links TRBV12-3 or TRBV12-4 with TRBJ1-5; maybe TRBD1 (6 bases). V dropped 5 bases and J dropped 3 bases, with 14 bases sitting between them. The CDR3 covers 15 residues. The CDR3 bases are TGTGCCAGCAGTGCCGGGGGGGGCACCAATCAGCCCCAGCATTTT. Its translation is CASSAGGGTNQPQHF.

The rearrangement uses TRBV19 and TRBJ2-1, with D unclear. V was shortened by 9 bases and J by 0 bases, with 15 bases between the two germline ends. The CDR3 runs to 15 residues. Germline V lookup: CDR1 LNHDA, CDR2 SQIVND (reference sequence). CDR3 protein: CASRSGLTSYNEQFF. Here the CDR3 DNA reads TGTGCCAGCCGATCTGGGTTGACCTCCTACAATGAGCAGTTCTTC.

This clonotype appeared many times. The rearrangement links TRBV11-2 to TRBJ2-7, with 11 nucleotides matching TRBD2. CDR1 and CDR2 (germline): SGHAT, FQNNGV. This CDR3 region has 15 residues. With V trimmed by 5 bases and J by 2 bases, 5 bases remained unmatched. CDR3 sequence: CASSPLAGDPYEQYF. CDR3 coding DNA: TGTGCCAGCAGCCCACTAGCGGGAGACCCCTACGAGCAGTACTTC.

This clonotype occurred many times. The rearrangement links TRBV5-6 to TRBJ2-3; tentatively, D is TRBD2 (5 bases). The germline CDR1 and CDR2 sequences are SGHDT and YYEEEE. Trimming stripped 4 bases from V and 4 bases from J, with 19 bases between. The CDR3 sequence is 16 residues long. CDR3 bases: TGTGCCAGCAGCACGGTGGGAGCAGGAGGCGCAGATACGCAGTATTTT. It is translated as CASSTVGAGGADTQYF.

There are many counts of this clonotype. The CDR3, as DNA: TGTGCCACCAGCCCCAAAGGCAAAAAACTGTTTTTT. This codes for CATSPKGKKLFF. The chain carries TRBV15 and TRBJ1-4; D gene uncertain. The CDR3 totals 12 residues. Germline assignment: CDR1 LNHNV and CDR2 YYDKDF (reference sequence). Trimming cost V 5 bases and J 9 bases, with 10 bases left between them.

This clonotype was seen only a few times. The V call is TRBV9, the J call TRBJ2-6; TRBD1 agrees at 9 bases. Germline V CDR1 and CDR2: SGDLS, YYNGEE. The V gene end was trimmed by 3 bases and the J gene end by 0 bases; junction bases not matched to a gene: 16. This CDR3 comprises 21 residues. CDR3 in amino acids: CASSARDRDWIASSGANVLTF. The CDR3 coding sequence is TGTGCCAGCAGCGCCCGGGACAGGGACTGGATTGCCAGCTCTGGGGCCAACGTCCTGACTTTC.

The chain joins TRBV14 to TRBJ2-2; perhaps D is TRBD1 or TRBD2 (6 bases each). The V end was cut by 6 bases, the J end by 4 bases, with 15 bases between. Germline values: CDR1 SGHDN, CDR2 FVKESK. The CDR3 is 15 residues long. The CDR3 loop is CASSTVGGATGELFF. The CDR3 DNA is TGTGCCAGCAGTACTGTCGGGGGCGCCACCGGGGAGCTGTTTTTT.

The rearrangement links TRBV6-2 or TRBV6-3 to TRBJ1-1; maybe TRBD1 (5 bases). V gave up 0 bases and J gave up 3 bases, with 23 bases separating them. This CDR3 spans 19 amino acids. From germline, CDR1 is MNHEY and CDR2 SVGEGT. CDR3 residues: CASSYSRDGGREGDTEAFF. The DNA for the CDR3 is TGTGCCAGCAGTTACTCTCGGGACGGTGGCAGGGAGGGAGACACTGAAGCTTTCTTT.